This T cell receptor beta chain was captured by sequencing in a study of cytomegalovirus exposure and HLA in healthy donors. Turning to this clone: Its antigen is not identified.

Study-level points and caveats: Upon later analysis, TCR association rates were observed to vary by HLA locus, being highest for DRB1 and lowest for HLA-C. The HLA-A and HLA-B alleles of most subjects were reportedly predicted accurately from TCR beta sequences. Across donors, sequencing depth was assumed by presence/absence analyses to be roughly uniform.

Amplification used 60 Vbeta primers and 13 Jbeta primers. Assay used: immunoSEQ multiplex PCR; TCRdb lists only in-frame clones, some missing. Of 95,000 to 150,000 clones in the sample, roughly 14% are singletons; the top ten hold under 2.5%. CDR1 SGHKS and CDR2 YYEKEE come from the germline V gene (reference sequence). Trimming removed 4 bases at V and 2 bases at J, with 18 bases between. The CDR3 consists of 16 residues. Material for sequencing was PBMCs. The TCR comes from a woman between 18 and 29 years old in good health and CMV-seronegative. The gene calls are TRBV5-5 and TRBJ1-2; TRBD1 might be the D (6 bases). CDR3 in DNA: TGTGCCAGCAGCCTGGACAGCAACGGGGTAAACTATGGCTACACCTTC. Encoded protein: CASSLDSNGVNYGYTF.